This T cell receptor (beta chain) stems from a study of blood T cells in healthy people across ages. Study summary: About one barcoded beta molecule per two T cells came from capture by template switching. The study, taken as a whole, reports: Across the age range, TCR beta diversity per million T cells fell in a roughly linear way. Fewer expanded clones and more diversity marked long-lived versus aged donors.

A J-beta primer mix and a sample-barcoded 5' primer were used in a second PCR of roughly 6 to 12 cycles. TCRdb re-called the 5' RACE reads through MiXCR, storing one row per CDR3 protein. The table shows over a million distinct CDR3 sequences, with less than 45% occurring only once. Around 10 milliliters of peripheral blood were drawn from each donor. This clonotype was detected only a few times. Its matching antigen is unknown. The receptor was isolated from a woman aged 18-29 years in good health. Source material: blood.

The CDR3 loop reads CASSSGQGVNEQYF. For the CDR3, the DNA is TGTGCCAGCAGCTCGGGACAGGGGGTCAATGAGCAGTACTTC. The chain recombines TRBV7-6 with TRBJ2-5; 11 nucleotides align to TRBD1. The germline gives CDR1 SGHVS, CDR2 FNYEAQ. V gave up 4 bases and J gave up 11 bases; unmatched junction bases: 9. This CDR3 is 14 amino acids long.